This entry concerns a single T cell receptor beta chain. TCRdb's copy holds only in-frame clones and misses some; the assay was immunoSEQ multiplex PCR. Of around 1.1 million clones in the sample, more than 75% were seen once. The record originates from a study of shared clonotypes between healthy human individuals. The CDR3 contains 15 residues. The V segment lost 2 bases and the J segment 8 bases; nucleotides outside the gene matches: 4. CDR1 MNHEY and CDR2 SMNVEV come from the germline V gene (reference sequence). This clonotype was obtained from a man younger than 35 in good health. Some clones in this sample may be carry-over from other donors' samples. Sequenced: memory CD4+ T cells from PBMCs. Noted subset: CD45RA-negative fraction. This chain connects TRBV27 to TRBJ2-1; 12 positions match TRBD2. CDR3 nucleotides: TGTGCCAGCAGTTTACTAGCGGGAGGGTACTATGAGCAGTTCTTC. Its protein product is CASSLLAGGYYEQFF.